A single sample gave rise to the 22 T cell receptor beta chains below, sequenced in a study of CD8+CD57+ T cells in acquired aplastic anemia. Selection for sequencing was limited to patients who had shown CD8+CD57+ cell expansion by flow cytometry. Profiling that covered TCR beta VDJ and CDR3 relied on genomic DNA as its template. TCRdb reprocessed the reads with MiXCR, giving one entry per CDR3 protein. The data hold 200,000 to 300,000 distinct CDR3 sequences, with around 43% observed a single time. The specimen was sorted CD4+, CD8+, or CD8+CD57+ T cells (not recorded which) from PBMCs. All receptors derive from a human donor with aplastic anemia.

The chain couples TRBV12-3 or TRBV12-4 to TRBJ2-7, with D perhaps matching TRBD1 (5 bases). The CDR3 sequence is 12 residues long. V was trimmed by 6 bases and J by 6 bases, leaving 12 bases between them. The CDR3 sequence is CASSTIRGEQYF. In DNA, the CDR3 is TGTGCCAGCAGCACCATTAGGGGCGAGCAGTACTTC.

This clonotype came up many times. The chain couples TRBV16 to TRBJ2-3, with 11 bases aligning to TRBD2. CDR3 length: 15 residues. Germline V lookup: CDR1 KGHSY, CDR2 FQNENV. The J segment lost 6 bases and the V segment lost 4 bases, leaving 6 bases of the junction unmatched. The DNA for the CDR3 is TGTGCCAGCAGCCCATTACTAGCGGGAGAGGATACGCAGTATTTT. Translating it yields CASSPLLAGEDTQYF.

This clonotype has at least ten counts. The chain employs TRBV6-1 and TRBJ1-2; D is perhaps TRBD1 (5 bases). Trimming stripped 10 bases from V and 4 bases from J, with 16 bases between. CDR1 and CDR2 from the germline V gene are MNHNS and SASEGT. The CDR3 totals 13 residues. DNA for the CDR3: TGTGCCACCCTGTCGGACACTCCCTATGGCTACACCTTC. Translated: CATLSDTPYGYTF.

The chain is built from TRBV20-1 and TRBJ2-1; 8 nucleotides match TRBD2. V gave up 6 bases and J gave up 7 bases; unmatched junction bases: 11. CDR1 DFQATT and CDR2 SNEGSKA come from the germline V gene (reference sequence). The CDR3 loop spans 14 amino acids. The CDR3 region is CSATLADTRNEQFF. CDR3 coding DNA: TGCAGTGCCACACTAGCGGACACGAGGAATGAGCAGTTCTTC.

This clonotype was detected only a few times. The rearrangement joins TRBV28 to TRBJ1-2, with TRBD1 matching 8 bases. Trimming cost V 2 bases and J 2 bases; bases outside gene matches: 7. CDR3 length: 16 residues. Germline V gene data show CDR1 as MDHEN and CDR2 as SYDVKM. The CDR3 region is CASSLVRDRRNYGYTF. CDR3 sequence (DNA): TGTGCCAGCAGTTTAGTTCGGGACAGGAGAAACTATGGCTACACCTTC.

This clonotype has only one observation. Since a much larger clone is just one base distant, this may be a read error. V is TRBV4-3 and J is TRBJ2-1, with D maybe TRBD1 (6 bases). The CDR3 runs 15 residues. From germline, CDR1 is LGHNA and CDR2 YSLEER. CDR3 bases: TGCGCCAGCAGCAAGGAGGACAGCTCCTACAATAAGCAGTTCTTC. It is translated as CASSKEDSSYNKQFF.

This clonotype has a single count. This chain uses TRBV12-3 or TRBV12-4 with TRBJ2-1; 11 bases map to TRBD2. The CDR3 spans 14 residues. Germline trimming cut 6 bases from V and 5 bases from J; bases unmatched to any gene: 3. The DNA of the CDR3 is TGTGCCAGCAGAATAGCGGGGGGGGACAATGAGCAGTTCTTC. Residues: CASRIAGGDNEQFF.

This clonotype was recorded at least ten times. A much larger clone lies a single base off, so this may be a read error. The missing conserved phenylalanine or tryptophan at the end of this CDR3 makes a read error likely. The V and J genes are TRBV25-1 and TRBJ1-1; no clear D gene. CDR3 length equals 14 residues. The germline V and J ends were trimmed by 0 bases and 2 bases, with 7 bases remaining between them. CDR1 MGHDK and CDR2 SYGVNS come from the germline V gene. CDR3 sequence reads: CASSEYQDNTEAFL. CDR3 sequence (DNA): TGTGCCAGCAGTGAATACCAGGATAACACTGAAGCTTTCCTT.

In this sample, this clonotype turned up once. The genes are TRBV10-1 and TRBJ1-1; 10 bases match TRBD1. Germline lookup yields CDR1 WNHNN and CDR2 SYGVQD (reference sequence). Trimming took 5 bases from V and 5 from J; bases not matched to a gene: 11. The CDR3 spans 16 residues. CDR3 protein: CASSPPGQGRWTEAFF. The CDR3 DNA follows: TGCGCCAGCAGTCCACCGGGACAGGGGAGGTGGACTGAAGCTTTCTTT.

The CDR3 loop reads CASSFGTAYGYTF. Here the CDR3 DNA reads TGTGCCAGCAGTTTCGGAACGGCTTATGGCTACACCTTC. The chain recombines TRBV27 with TRBJ1-2; no definite D call. This CDR3 is 13 amino acids long. The V gene lost 3 bases and the J gene lost 5 bases, with 10 bases spanning the gap. The germline V gene has CDR1 MNHEY and CDR2 SMNVEV (reference sequence).

This clonotype has a count of ten or more. The chain combines TRBV20-1 with TRBJ2-6; D unclear. The CDR3 consists of 11 residues. Germline loops: CDR1 DFQATT, CDR2 SNEGSKA (reference sequence). The CDR3 DNA reads TGCAGGAGCTCTGGGGCCAACGTCCTGACTTTC. It translates to CRSSGANVLTF.

The chain combines TRBV5-1 with TRBJ1-4; 8 bases are shared with TRBD1. The CDR3 spans 15 residues. The junction had 6 bases not matched to a gene; V was cut back by 4 bases and J by 4 bases. Germline CDR1 SGHRS, CDR2 YFSETQ. CDR3 sequence (DNA): TGCGCCAGCAGCGCGGGGACAGGCATTAATGAAAAACTGTTTTTT. Its protein product is CASSAGTGINEKLFF.

This clonotype appeared a few times. The V and J genes are TRBV7-2 and TRBJ1-2, with 10 bases lining up with TRBD1. Per germline, CDR1 SGHTA and CDR2 FQGNSA. The CDR3 is made up of 17 amino acids. J gave up 2 bases and V 5 bases, and 11 bases lay outside the gene matches. The CDR3 DNA is TGTGCCAGCAGCCGGAGGGACAGGGGATTCGAGAACTATGGCTACACCTTC. This codes for CASSRRDRGFENYGYTF.

The chain employs TRBV7-9 and TRBJ2-7; D unclear. Per germline, CDR1 SEHNR and CDR2 FQNEAQ (reference sequence). The CDR3 has 12 residues. Trimming took off 6 bases at V and 5 bases at J, with 11 bases between the two ends. CDR3 DNA sequence: TGTGCCAGCAGTTTAACCAGGAACGAGCAGTACTTC. It codes for CASSLTRNEQYF.

The chain is built from TRBV19 and TRBJ1-1; D possibly corresponds to TRBD1 (5 bases). The CDR3 sequence is 16 residues long. The V gene lost 2 bases and the J gene lost 4 bases, with 17 bases spanning the gap. Germline V gene sequence: CDR1 LNHDA, CDR2 SQIVND (reference sequence). The CDR3 loop is CASSISGTLTATEAFF. The CDR3 DNA sequence: TGTGCCAGTAGTATATCCGGGACCCTAACCGCCACTGAAGCTTTCTTT.

This clonotype was recorded at least ten times. The chain joins TRBV2 to TRBJ2-1; D possibly corresponds to TRBD1 (5 bases). With 8 bases removed from V and 0 bases from J, the gap between germline ends came to 14 bases. Germline CDR1 is SNHLY and CDR2 is FYNNEI. The CDR3 extends over 15 amino acids. Here the CDR3 reads CASGAGMSSYNEQFF. For the CDR3, the DNA is TGTGCCAGCGGGGCAGGGATGAGCTCCTACAATGAGCAGTTCTTC.

The chain joins TRBV4-2 to TRBJ2-1; D is unresolved. The V gene's germline CDR1 is LGHNA and CDR2 YNFKEQ. V was shortened by 2 bases and J by 7 bases, with 6 bases between the two germline ends. This CDR3 spans 12 amino acids. This CDR3 is CASSQNRNEQFF. The CDR3 region has the DNA TGTGCCAGCAGCCAAAATAGGAATGAGCAGTTCTTC.

V and J are TRBV9 and TRBJ2-7; the match to TRBD1 covers 9 bases. V shed 4 bases, J shed 5 bases, and the junction held 7 bases outside the gene matches. Germline loops: CDR1 SGDLS, CDR2 YYNGEE. The CDR3 runs to 14 residues. As DNA, the CDR3 is TGTGCCAGCAGCCCGGGGACAGGGCGTAACGAGCAGTACTTC. Its protein product is CASSPGTGRNEQYF.

This clonotype was seen only a few times. The chain joins TRBV13 to TRBJ1-1; D remains unclear. Trimming cost V 0 bases and J 3 bases, with 23 bases left between them. CDR1 is PRHDT and CDR2 is FYEKMQ in the germline V gene (reference sequence). The CDR3 covers 19 residues. The DNA for the CDR3 is TGTGCCAGCAGCTTAGGCCTTCTAAATCACCCGCAAGGGCACACTGAAGCTTTCTTT. Translating gives CASSLGLLNHPQGHTEAFF.

Comments on this clonotype: Sequence at one end of the junction differs from germline and may be a read error. The rearrangement uses TRBV19 and TRBJ1-2, with D possibly TRBD1 on 6 matching bases. Germline CDR1 reads LNHDA; CDR2 reads SQIVND (reference sequence). The CDR3 sequence is 13 residues long. In DNA form, the CDR3 reads TGTGCCAGTAGTATGTACAGGGACTACGGCTACACCTTC. Protein: CASSMYRDYGYTF.

The V call is TRBV19, the J call TRBJ1-5; possible D gene TRBD1, 5 bases. The CDR3 runs to 20 residues. CDR1 is LNHDA and CDR2 is SQIVND in the germline V gene (reference sequence). Trimming took off 9 bases at V and 0 bases at J, with 30 bases between the two ends. As DNA, the CDR3 is TGTGCCAGCTCACCACAACTCCTCACAGGACCCCTCTATAGCAATCAGCCCCAGCATTTT. As protein: CASSPQLLTGPLYSNQPQHF.

The sample holds many counts of this clonotype. V gene TRBV7-9 combines with J gene TRBJ2-7; TRBD1 agrees at 8 bases. This CDR3 is 15 amino acids long. Germline CDR1 and CDR2: SEHNR and FQNEAQ (reference sequence). With 2 bases clipped from V and 0 bases from J, the junction kept 3 bases outside the gene matches. The DNA for the CDR3 is TGTGCCAGCAGCTTAACACAGGGGGACTCCTACGAGCAGTACTTC. It encodes CASSLTQGDSYEQYF.